These T cell receptor beta chains were read from a single sample in a study of CD8 T cells in Susac syndrome. TCRdb redid the calling of the immunoSEQ multiplex PCR reads with MiXCR, one entry per CDR3 protein. The table includes about 140,000 distinct CDR3 sequences, roughly 94% detected once. Sequences were obtained from CD8+ T cells from PBMCs. The receptors come from a human donor with Susac syndrome. Each CDR3 is given with its conserved first and last residue. Fields, in order: V gene, J gene, D gene, CDR3 DNA, CDR3 protein. D genes are given only for firm matches.

V gene: TRBV9
J gene: TRBJ2-1
D gene: TRBD2
CDR3 DNA: TGTGCCAGCAGCGATCCTTTAGCGGGAGGCGAATACAATGAGCAGTTCTTC
CDR3 protein: CASSDPLAGGEYNEQFF

V gene: TRBV11-2
J gene: TRBJ2-5
D gene: .
CDR3 DNA: TGTGCCAGCAGCTTAGTGTACCGTCAGGAGACCCAGTACTTC
CDR3 protein: CASSLVYRQETQYF

V gene: TRBV13
J gene: TRBJ2-1
D gene: .
CDR3 DNA: TGTGCCAGCAGCTTGCCTCCCCATGAGCAGTTCTTC
CDR3 protein: CASSLPPHEQFF

V gene: TRBV4-1
J gene: TRBJ1-2
D gene: TRBD1
CDR3 DNA: TGCGCCAGCAGCCACATACACCGGGACAGGGATATTGGCTACACCTTC
CDR3 protein: CASSHIHRDRDIGYTF

V gene: TRBV9
J gene: TRBJ2-1
D gene: TRBD2
CDR3 DNA: TGTGCCAGCAGCCCCGGGACTAGCGGGGGCCACAATGAGCAGTTCTTC
CDR3 protein: CASSPGTSGGHNEQFF

V gene: TRBV11-3
J gene: TRBJ2-3
D gene: .
CDR3 DNA: TGTGCCAGCAGACAAAGGGAAGTCGATACGCAGTATTTT
CDR3 protein: CASRQREVDTQYF

V gene: TRBV28
J gene: TRBJ2-3
D gene: TRBD2
CDR3 DNA: TGTGCCAGCAGTTCCCCACCCCCGGGACTAGCGGGATTATTACCTACGCAGTATTTT
CDR3 protein: CASSSPPPGLAGLLPTQYF

V gene: TRBV10-3
J gene: TRBJ2-2
D gene: .
CDR3 DNA: TGTGCCATCAGTGAGCCAGTGCCGGGCACCGGGGAGCTGTTTTTT
CDR3 protein: CAISEPVPGTGELFF

V gene: TRBV11-2
J gene: TRBJ2-7
D gene: .
CDR3 DNA: TGTGCCAGCAGCTTAGAGTCGAGGGCTCCAGAACTTCGCGAGCAGTACTTC
CDR3 protein: CASSLESRAPELREQYF

V gene: TRBV7-6
J gene: TRBJ2-7
D gene: .
CDR3 DNA: TGTGCCAGCAGCCCCGGGGTATGGGACATTGACTACGAGCAGTACTTC
CDR3 protein: CASSPGVWDIDYEQYF